The 3 T cell receptor beta chains below all came from one sample that was sequenced in a study of T cell responses to AZD1222 COVID-19 vaccine. Sequencing was performed with immunoSEQ multiplex PCR; in TCRdb, only in-frame clones are kept and a portion is missing. The sample lists about 150,000 clones, around 91% seen once, with roughly 5% in the top ten. The sample was peripheral blood, taken on day 0 of AZD1222 vaccination. Source of these receptors: an adult in good health.

This clone was seen a few times. CDR3 residues: CASSLIPLAGPTGELFF. CDR3 nucleotide sequence: TGTGCCAGCAGCTTAATACCGCTAGCGGGACCCACCGGGGAGCTGTTTTTT. The chain couples TRBV7-3 to TRBJ2-2, with TRBD2 matching over 9 bases. The CDR3 has 17 residues. Looked up from germline, CDR1 is SGHTA and CDR2 is FQGTGA. Germline trimming cut 1 base from V and 4 bases from J; bases unmatched to any gene: 7.

V and J are TRBV2 and TRBJ2-7; D possibly corresponds to TRBD1 (5 bases). V lost 4 bases and J 0 bases, leaving 10 bases between the germline ends. CDR1 is SNHLY, CDR2 FYNNEI, per germline. This CDR3 has 14 residues. DNA for the CDR3: TGTGCCAGCAGTGGTTTTAGGGGCTCCTACGAGCAGTACTTC. The encoded protein is CASSGFRGSYEQYF.

The V gene is TRBV19, the J gene TRBJ2-5; TRBD2 matches 12 bases. This CDR3 spans 15 amino acids. Losses at the gene ends were 4 bases for V and 7 bases for J; bases not matched to a gene: 7. Germline loops: CDR1 LNHDA, CDR2 SQIVND (reference sequence). The CDR3 here is CASSTLAGGRWTQYF. The CDR3 DNA follows: TGTGCCAGTAGTACTCTAGCGGGAGGGCGGTGGACCCAGTACTTC.